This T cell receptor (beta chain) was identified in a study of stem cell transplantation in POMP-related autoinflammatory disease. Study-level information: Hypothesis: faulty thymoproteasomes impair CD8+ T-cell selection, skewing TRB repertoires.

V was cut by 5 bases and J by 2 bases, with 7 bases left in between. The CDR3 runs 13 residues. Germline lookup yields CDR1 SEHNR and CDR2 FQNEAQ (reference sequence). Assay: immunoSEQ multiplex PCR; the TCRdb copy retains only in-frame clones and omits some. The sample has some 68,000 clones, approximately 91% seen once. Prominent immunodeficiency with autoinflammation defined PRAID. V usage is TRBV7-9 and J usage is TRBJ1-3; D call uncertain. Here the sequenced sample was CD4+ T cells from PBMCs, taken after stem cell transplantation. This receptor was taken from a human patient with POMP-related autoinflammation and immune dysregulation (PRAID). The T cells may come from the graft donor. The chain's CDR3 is CASSQDAGNTIYF. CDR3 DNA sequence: TGTGCCAGCAGCCAGGACGCTGGAAACACCATATATTTT. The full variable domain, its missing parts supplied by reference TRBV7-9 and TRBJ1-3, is DTGVSQNPRHKITKRGQNVTFRCDPISEHNRLYWYRQTLGQGPEFLTYFQNEAQLEKSRLLSDRFSAERPKGSFSTLEIQRTEQGDSAMYLCASSQDAGNTIYFGEGSWLTVV.